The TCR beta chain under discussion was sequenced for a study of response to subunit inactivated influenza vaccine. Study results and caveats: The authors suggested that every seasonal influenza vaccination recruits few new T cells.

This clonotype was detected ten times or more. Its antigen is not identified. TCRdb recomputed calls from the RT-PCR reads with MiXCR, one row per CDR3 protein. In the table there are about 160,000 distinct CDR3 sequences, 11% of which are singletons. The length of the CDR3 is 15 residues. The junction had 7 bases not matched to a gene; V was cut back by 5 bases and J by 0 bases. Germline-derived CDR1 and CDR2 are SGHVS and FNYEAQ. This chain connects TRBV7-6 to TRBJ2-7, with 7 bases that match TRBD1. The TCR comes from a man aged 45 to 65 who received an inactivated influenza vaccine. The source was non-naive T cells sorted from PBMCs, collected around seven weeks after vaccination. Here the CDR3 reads CASSNGRGPSYEQYF. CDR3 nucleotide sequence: TGTGCCAGCAGCAACGGAAGGGGGCCCTCCTACGAGCAGTACTTC.